These 12 T cell receptor beta chains share one sample of origin, sequenced in a study of shared clonotypes between healthy human individuals. Clones were sequenced by immunoSEQ multiplex PCR, and TCRdb holds only the in-frame ones, with some missing. This sample carries millions of clones, 90% to 95% of them seen once, and the ten largest clones take about 0.13%. The sample consisted of naive CD4+ T cells sorted from blood. As to subset: CD45RA+ positively selected. All receptors come from a man aged 18-30 years in good health.

Worth noting for this clone: Additional DNA sequences in this sample encode the identical CDR3. This chain joins TRBV6-1 and TRBJ2-7, with D possibly called TRBD1 or TRBD2 (7 bases each). Germline CDR1 is MNHNS and CDR2 is SASEGT. The V end lost 1 base, the J end lost 4 bases, and 14 bases lay between the germline ends. The length of the CDR3 is 15 residues. In DNA, the CDR3 is TGTGCCAGCAGTGAAGGACAGGGACTAAGTTACGAGCAGTACTTC. It codes for CASSEGQGLSYEQYF.

The chain combines TRBV19 with TRBJ1-1; no clear D gene. Germline CDR1 is LNHDA and CDR2 is SQIVND (reference sequence). The CDR3 loop spans 14 amino acids. V shed 3 bases and J shed 3 bases, with 11 bases lying between them. CDR3 sequence reads: CASSMSRTDTEAFF. DNA of the CDR3: TGTGCCAGTAGTATGAGCAGGACGGACACTGAAGCTTTCTTT.

The V and J genes are TRBV29-1 and TRBJ1-4; unclear D gene. Trimming took off 4 bases at V and 7 bases at J, with 7 bases between the two ends. CDR1 is SQVTM and CDR2 is ANQGSEA in the germline V gene. The CDR3 consists of 11 residues. This chain's CDR3 is CSVGNFEKLFF. Here the CDR3 DNA reads TGCAGCGTTGGTAATTTTGAAAAACTGTTTTTT.

The J gene is TRBJ2-1, the V gene TRBV2, with D possibly matching TRBD2 (5 bases). The germline V gene encodes CDR1 SNHLY and CDR2 FYNNEI. The length of the CDR3 is 13 residues. V was clipped by 5 bases and J by 4 bases, with 9 bases between them. The CDR3 spells CASSSGPYNEQFF. The CDR3 DNA reads as TGTGCCAGCAGTAGCGGACCTTACAATGAGCAGTTCTTC.

V usage is TRBV9 and J usage is TRBJ2-1; no firm D call. This CDR3 is built from 14 residues. Per germline, CDR1 SGDLS and CDR2 YYNGEE. The V end was cut by 0 bases, the J end by 3 bases, with 7 bases between. The CDR3 here is CASSVAADYNEQFF. In DNA form, the CDR3 reads TGTGCCAGCAGCGTAGCGGCAGACTACAATGAGCAGTTCTTC.

CDR3 sequence reads: CAIRDPNTYEQYF. The CDR3 bases are TGTGCCATAAGGGACCCAAATACCTACGAGCAGTACTTC. The rearrangement joins TRBV6-5 to TRBJ2-7; D may correspond to TRBD1 or TRBD2 (5 bases each). Germline values: CDR1 MNHEY, CDR2 SVGAGI. With 10 bases removed from V and 2 bases from J, the gap between germline ends came to 15 bases. This CDR3 spans 13 amino acids.

The CDR3 is CASSFDRPYEQYF. The CDR3 DNA is TGTGCCAGCAGCTTCGACAGGCCCTACGAGCAGTACTTC. This chain uses TRBV7-2 with TRBJ2-7, with D perhaps TRBD1 (6 bases). This CDR3 spans 13 amino acids. Trimming removed 3 bases from V and 2 bases from J, with 8 bases in between. Germline CDR1 is SGHTA and CDR2 is FQGNSA.

This chain uses TRBV6-1 with TRBJ1-3; 9 nucleotides match TRBD1. V gave up 5 bases and J gave up 4 bases; unmatched junction bases: 6. There are 15 residues in the CDR3. Germline CDR1 and CDR2: MNHNS and SASEGT. CDR3 amino acids: CASSSTGGIGNTIYF. The DNA of the CDR3 is TGTGCCAGCAGTTCGACAGGGGGTATCGGAAACACCATATATTTT.

Of note for this clone: The same CDR3 arises from other DNA sequences in this sample as well. The genes are TRBV19 and TRBJ1-5; D gene unclear. The V gene lost 3 bases and the J gene lost 4 bases, with 10 bases spanning the gap. Germline values: CDR1 LNHDA, CDR2 SQIVND (reference sequence). The CDR3 is 14 amino acids. CDR3 residues: CASSMREGNQPQHF. The CDR3, as DNA: TGTGCCAGTAGTATGAGAGAAGGGAATCAGCCCCAGCATTTT.

The chain links TRBV4-3 to TRBJ2-6; 14 bases match TRBD2. From germline, CDR1 is LGHNA and CDR2 YSLEER. The V and J ends lost 2 bases and 2 bases, in that order; junction bases with no gene match: 8. The CDR3 extends over 20 amino acids. The CDR3 nucleotides are TGCGCCAGCAGCCAATTCCCGGGACTAGCGGGAGAGACTGGGGCCAACGTCCTGACTTTC. This translates into CASSQFPGLAGETGANVLTF.

This chain uses TRBV19 with TRBJ2-7; 7 positions agree with TRBD1. Germline V gives CDR1 LNHDA, CDR2 SQIVND (reference sequence). Trimming took 3 bases from V and 3 from J; bases not matched to a gene: 11. This CDR3 comprises 16 residues. This CDR3 reads CASSIHGQEKDYEQYF. In DNA, the CDR3 is TGTGCCAGTAGTATTCACGGACAGGAGAAGGACTACGAGCAGTACTTC.

The genes are TRBV14 and TRBJ1-1; D is undetermined. This CDR3 has 20 amino acids. Germline CDR1 SGHDN, CDR2 FVKESK. V was trimmed by 1 base and J by 1 base, leaving 25 bases between them. The CDR3 region is CASSQVPSRISGGSNTEAFF. The CDR3 DNA reads as TGTGCCAGCAGCCAAGTCCCCTCCAGGATTTCGGGCGGATCGAACACTGAAGCTTTCTTT.